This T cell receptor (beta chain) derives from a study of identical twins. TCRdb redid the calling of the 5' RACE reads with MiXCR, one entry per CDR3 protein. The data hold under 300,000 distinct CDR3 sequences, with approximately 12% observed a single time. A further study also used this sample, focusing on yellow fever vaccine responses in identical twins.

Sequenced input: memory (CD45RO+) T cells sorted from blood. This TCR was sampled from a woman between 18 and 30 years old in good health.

Written as DNA, the CDR3 is TGTGCCAGCCCCGCGGCAAACAATGAGCAGTTCTTC. It translates to CASPAANNEQFF. The chain joins TRBV6-1 to TRBJ2-1; no clear D gene. The CDR3 consists of 12 residues. CDR1 and CDR2 from the germline V gene are MNHNS and SASEGT. V lost 8 bases and J 5 bases, leaving 10 bases between the germline ends.